Below are 3 T cell receptor beta chains sequenced from a single sample in a study of metastatic and nonmetastatic thyroid tumors (dated by TCRdb to 2020 to 2022). The library came from PCR. This sample was sequenced with an Illumina HiSeq 4000. TCRdb reran the public reads through fastp at Q25 and MiXCR, keeping productive beta chains. A total of about 59,000 clones appear in this sample, 25% to 35% of them only once. The top ten clones comprise roughly 15% of the sample. No treatment had been received by any patient before thyroid surgery. The sample consisted of blood. The receptors were sampled from a female donor with papillary thyroid cancer or a benign thyroid nodule (not recorded which). Some clones in this sample may be carry-over from other donors' samples.

A few counts support this clone. Mismatch with germline at one junction end may stem from a read error. This chain links TRBV15 with TRBJ1-2, with a weak D call TRBD1 (5 bases). Germline assignment: CDR1 LNHNV and CDR2 YYDKDF (reference sequence). The CDR3 contains 14 residues. CDR3 residues: CATSPGRQPDLEAF. The CDR3 DNA is TGTGCCACCAGCCCGGGGAGACAGCCCGATCTGGAAGCCTTC.

This chain uses TRBV2 with TRBJ2-7; no clear D gene. The CDR3 extends over 15 amino acids. Per the germline V gene, CDR1 is SNHLY and CDR2 is FYNNEI. The V end was cut by 3 bases, the J end by 0 bases, with 12 bases between. Here the CDR3 DNA reads TGTGCCAGCAGTGATTTTCTCTCCCTCTCCTACGAGCAGTACTTC. This codes for CASSDFLSLSYEQYF.

This chain links TRBV6-2 or TRBV6-3 with TRBJ2-1, with TRBD2 matching 7 bases. Looked up from germline, CDR1 is MNHEY and CDR2 is SVGEGT. The trim removed 2 bases at V and 10 bases at J, leaving 11 bases unmatched. The CDR3 has 15 residues. The CDR3 coding sequence is TGTGCCAGCAGTTACAGGGCTAGCGGAGGTAACGAGCAGTTCTTC. This translates into CASSYRASGGNEQFF.